A selection of T cell receptor beta chains follows, all from one sample in a study of blood T cell repertoires in COVID-19. TCRdb's copy holds only in-frame clones and misses some; the assay was immunoSEQ multiplex PCR. The table records over 200,000 clones, approximately 83% of them present only once. The specimen was PBMCs or T cells enriched from blood (not recorded which). All receptors come from a woman aged 50 to 60 who had recovered from COVID-19. Both conserved end residues are part of each CDR3. The order of the fields is CDR3 protein, CDR3 DNA, V gene, clone size, J gene, D gene. The D gene is left open where the match is weak. Where a row states a size, it is once, few, many or the class of an expanded clone; other rows omit it.

CDR3 protein: CASSLGVGHIQETQYF
CDR3 DNA: TGCGCCAGCAGCTTGGGGGTTGGGCACATACAAGAGACCCAGTACTTC
V gene: TRBV5-1
clone size: -
J gene: TRBJ2-5
D gene: -

CDR3 protein: CASSQGTSGRYEQYF
CDR3 DNA: TGTGCCAGCAGCCAAGGGACTAGCGGGAGATACGAGCAGTACTTC
V gene: TRBV3-1/TRBV3-2
clone size: -
J gene: TRBJ2-7
D gene: TRBD2

CDR3 protein: CAWDGQAPNTEAFF
CDR3 DNA: TGTGCCTGGGATGGACAGGCCCCGAACACTGAAGCTTTCTTT
V gene: TRBV30
clone size: -
J gene: TRBJ1-1
D gene: TRBD1

CDR3 protein: CASRSGQDTGELFF
CDR3 DNA: TGTGCCAGTAGATCCGGACAGGACACCGGGGAGCTGTTTTTT
V gene: TRBV19
clone size: -
J gene: TRBJ2-2
D gene: TRBD1

CDR3 protein: CASRTGTTDSYEQYF
CDR3 DNA: TGTGCCAGCAGAACCGGGACTACCGACTCCTACGAGCAGTACTTC
V gene: TRBV6-5
clone size: -
J gene: TRBJ2-7
D gene: TRBD2

CDR3 protein: CASRSGGGSAEAFF
CDR3 DNA: TGTGCCAGCAGGTCCGGGGGGGGATCCGCTGAAGCTTTCTTT
V gene: TRBV7-6
clone size: once
J gene: TRBJ1-1
D gene: -

CDR3 protein: CASRSDRDSNQPQHF
CDR3 DNA: TGTGCCAGCAGATCGGACAGGGATAGCAATCAGCCCCAGCATTTT
V gene: TRBV28
clone size: -
J gene: TRBJ1-5
D gene: TRBD1

CDR3 protein: CASSLSPRGYGYTF
CDR3 DNA: TGTGCCAGCAGCCTATCTCCCCGGGGATATGGCTACACCTTC
V gene: TRBV28
clone size: -
J gene: TRBJ1-2
D gene: -

CDR3 protein: CASSRAGGPYNEQFF
CDR3 DNA: TGTGCCAGTAGTAGAGCGGGAGGGCCCTACAATGAGCAGTTCTTC
V gene: TRBV19
clone size: -
J gene: TRBJ2-1
D gene: TRBD2

CDR3 protein: CASSWTGGLDSPLHF
CDR3 DNA: TGTGCCAGCAGCTGGACAGGGGGGTTGGATTCACCCCTCCACTTT
V gene: TRBV7-9
clone size: -
J gene: TRBJ1-6
D gene: TRBD1

CDR3 protein: CASSQGGDGEKLFF
CDR3 DNA: TGTGCCAGCAGTCAAGGGGGCGATGGTGAAAAACTGTTTTTT
V gene: TRBV6-4
clone size: -
J gene: TRBJ1-4
D gene: TRBD1

CDR3 protein: CATTFGGIYGNTIYF
CDR3 DNA: TGTGCCACCACCTTCGGGGGGATATACGGAAACACCATATATTTT
V gene: TRBV10-3
clone size: -
J gene: TRBJ1-3
D gene: -

CDR3 protein: CASSYSVARDEQYF
CDR3 DNA: TGTGCCAGCAGTTACTCGGTGGCTCGTGACGAGCAGTACTTC
V gene: TRBV6-6
clone size: -
J gene: TRBJ2-7
D gene: -

CDR3 protein: CASSLEVDNSEAFF
CDR3 DNA: TGTGCCAGCAGCTTAGAGGTCGATAACAGCGAAGCTTTCTTT
V gene: TRBV7-9
clone size: -
J gene: TRBJ1-1
D gene: -

CDR3 protein: CASSWDTRGTYEQYF
CDR3 DNA: TGTGCCAGCAGTTGGGACACCAGGGGGACCTACGAGCAGTACTTC
V gene: TRBV6-5
clone size: -
J gene: TRBJ2-7
D gene: TRBD1

CDR3 protein: CASSFGGDNEQFF
CDR3 DNA: TGTGCCAGCAGTTTTGGGGGCGACAATGAGCAGTTCTTC
V gene: TRBV12-3/TRBV12-4
clone size: many
J gene: TRBJ2-1
D gene: -

CDR3 protein: CASSQRTSGYEQYF
CDR3 DNA: TGCGCCAGCAGCCAACGGACTAGCGGTTACGAGCAGTACTTC
V gene: TRBV4-1
clone size: -
J gene: TRBJ2-7
D gene: TRBD2

CDR3 protein: CASSLAGNGYTF
CDR3 DNA: TGTGCCAGCAGTTTAGCAGGGAATGGCTACACCTTC
V gene: TRBV28
clone size: few
J gene: TRBJ1-2
D gene: -

CDR3 protein: CASSLTRNTGELFF
CDR3 DNA: TGTGCCAGCAGCTTGACTAGGAACACCGGGGAGCTGTTTTTT
V gene: TRBV5-6
clone size: few
J gene: TRBJ2-2
D gene: -

CDR3 protein: CASRLAWGGYTF
CDR3 DNA: TGTGCCAGCAGACTAGCATGGGGCGGCTACACCTTC
V gene: TRBV2
clone size: -
J gene: TRBJ1-2
D gene: -

CDR3 protein: CASSPPTGRTGELFF
CDR3 DNA: TGTGCCAGCAGCCCTCCGACAGGGAGAACCGGGGAGCTGTTTTTT
V gene: TRBV25-1
clone size: -
J gene: TRBJ2-2
D gene: TRBD1

CDR3 protein: CASSFGQGNSPLHF
CDR3 DNA: TGTGCCAGCAGTTTTGGACAGGGTAATTCACCCCTCCACTTT
V gene: TRBV2
clone size: few
J gene: TRBJ1-6
D gene: TRBD1

CDR3 protein: CASSQDRGVGEQYF
CDR3 DNA: TGCGCCAGCAGCCAAGATCGGGGGGTAGGCGAGCAGTACTTC
V gene: TRBV4-1
clone size: -
J gene: TRBJ2-7
D gene: TRBD2

CDR3 protein: CASSWGTLNTEAFF
CDR3 DNA: TGTGCCAGCAGCTGGGGGACATTGAACACTGAAGCTTTCTTT
V gene: TRBV11-2
clone size: -
J gene: TRBJ1-1
D gene: -